The present TCR beta chain was sequenced within a study of blood T cell repertoires in COVID-19. Study details: Whether acute or convalescent, the COVID-19 samples came from the United States, Italy and Spain. PBMCs, B-cell-depleted T cells, or T cells were the source of the cDNA or gDNA that made up the material.

The table came from immunoSEQ multiplex PCR; TCRdb's copy has only in-frame clones and leaves some out. The sample lists fewer than 200,000 clones, 81% seen once, with approximately 5.6% in the top ten. This clone was picked up one time. The CDR3 runs to 14 residues. The V gene's germline CDR1 is LNHNV and CDR2 YYDKDF (reference sequence). Trimming left V 2 bases short and J 4 bases short, with 9 bases between. The chain uses TRBV15 and TRBJ1-5, with D hard to call. The TCR originated in a woman between 35 and 50 years old with acute COVID-19. The sequencing sample was made of PBMCs or T cells enriched from blood (not recorded which). The CDR3 nucleotides read TGTGCCACCAGCAGACCAGACAAAAATCAGCCCCAGCATTTT. Translated, it gives CATSRPDKNQPQHF.